These 28 T cell receptor beta chains were all obtained from the same sample, sequenced in a study of T cells in Graves' hyperthyroidism and ophthalmopathy. The investigators amplified TCR beta CDR3 regions from RNA transcripts. The study used the HTBI primer set for a first-round RT-PCR of the TCR CDR3. TCRdb called the multiplex PCR reads again in MiXCR, with one record for every CDR3 protein. The sample yields more than 500,000 distinct CDR3 sequences, 16% seen once. Sequenced material: blood. These receptors all stem from a woman in her thirties with Graves' ophthalmopathy.

The chain uses TRBV6-1 and TRBJ2-5, with 7 bases fitting TRBD1. The V gene's germline CDR1 is MNHNS and CDR2 SASEGT. J gave up 5 bases and V 6 bases, and 12 bases lay outside the gene matches. This CDR3 region has 15 residues. DNA for the CDR3: TGTGCCAGCAGCTATCGAAAGCAGGGGGTGGAGACCCAGTACTTC. Translated: CASSYRKQGVETQYF.

In regard to this clonotype: This clone may be a read error of a much larger clone one base away. The rearrangement uses TRBV11-3 and TRBJ2-3, with TRBD2 matching 7 bases. V lost 0 bases, J lost 0 bases, and 3 bases stayed unmatched. The CDR3 spans 16 residues. Germline V CDR1 and CDR2: SGHNT, YENEEA. The CDR3 coding sequence is TGTGCCAGCAGCTTAGAACTAGCGATTAGCACAGATACGCAGTATTTT. It yields the protein CASSLELAISTDTQYF.

This clonotype showed up many times. The chain combines TRBV5-1 with TRBJ2-7, with 9 bases aligning to TRBD2. V lost 2 bases to trimming and J lost 7 bases; unmatched junction nucleotides: 10. This CDR3 is built from 15 residues. The germline gives CDR1 SGHRS, CDR2 YFSETQ. In DNA, the CDR3 is TGCGCCAGCAGCTTCTTAGCGGGAGTGGAGCGAGAGCAGTACTTC. Translation: CASSFLAGVEREQYF.

The table lists this clonotype with many counts. V and J are TRBV28 and TRBJ1-6, with 11 bases that match TRBD1. The CDR3 consists of 19 residues. V lost 5 bases, J lost 0 bases, and 9 bases stayed unmatched. The germline V gene encodes CDR1 MDHEN and CDR2 SYDVKM. The CDR3, as DNA: TGTGCCAGCAGTCCAGGGACAGGGGGTGTGGGCTCCTATAATTCACCCCTCCACTTT. Translation gives CASSPGTGGVGSYNSPLHF.

The table lists this clonotype with many counts. This sequence joins TRBV30 and TRBJ2-7, with D unresolved. Per the germline V gene, CDR1 is GTSNPN and CDR2 is SVGIG (reference sequence). This CDR3 region has 14 residues. The V and J ends lost 2 bases and 0 bases respectively, with 11 bases between them. The CDR3 protein is CAWSQVGSSYEQYF. The CDR3 region has the DNA TGTGCCTGGAGTCAGGTAGGGTCCTCCTACGAGCAGTACTTC.

V usage is TRBV27 and J usage is TRBJ2-6; D is unresolved. From germline, CDR1 is MNHEY and CDR2 SMNVEV (reference sequence). V was trimmed by 1 base and J by 4 bases, leaving 11 bases between them. CDR3 length: 16 residues. The CDR3 loop is CASSLLGFGGANVLTF. CDR3 coding DNA: TGTGCCAGCAGTTTATTGGGGTTCGGCGGGGCCAACGTCCTGACTTTC.

This clonotype was seen repeatedly, ten times or more. V and J are TRBV5-1 and TRBJ2-2; possible D gene TRBD2, 6 bases. The CDR3 is made up of 15 amino acids. The V gene lost 2 bases and the J gene lost 1 base, with 9 bases spanning the gap. CDR1 and CDR2 (germline): SGHRS, YFSETQ. The CDR3: CASSLTGVNTGELFF. In DNA, the CDR3 is TGCGCCAGCAGCTTAACGGGGGTGAACACCGGGGAGCTGTTTTTT.

This clonotype appeared many times. V usage is TRBV28 and J usage is TRBJ2-1; D call uncertain. Germline assignment: CDR1 MDHEN and CDR2 SYDVKM. V lost 4 bases and J 0 bases, leaving 13 bases between the germline ends. This CDR3 spans 16 amino acids. CDR3 loop: CASSSATTHSYNEQFF. The CDR3 DNA is TGTGCCAGCAGTTCGGCAACAACCCACTCCTACAATGAGCAGTTCTTC.

The V gene is TRBV15, the J gene TRBJ2-3; D gene ambiguous. This CDR3 spans 17 amino acids. Germline loops: CDR1 LNHNV, CDR2 YYDKDF (reference sequence). V lost 0 bases, J lost 0 bases, and 13 bases lay in between. This CDR3 reads CATSRDRGHSSTDTQYF. CDR3 bases: TGTGCCACCAGCAGAGATAGAGGCCACTCTAGCACAGATACGCAGTATTTT.

This clonotype was detected ten times or more. The chain recombines TRBV7-9 with TRBJ1-5; TRBD1 is a possible D gene (6 bases). This CDR3 is built from 12 residues. The germline V gene has CDR1 SEHNR and CDR2 FQNEAQ (reference sequence). Deletions cut 5 bases from V and 7 bases from J, with 9 bases between. The CDR3 nucleotides are TGTGCCAGCAGCAACAGGGACCAGCCCCAGCATTTT. Translating it yields CASSNRDQPQHF.

In this sample, this clonotype turned up a few times. The rearrangement links TRBV29-1 to TRBJ2-2, with 10 bases matching TRBD2. CDR3 size: 15 residues. V lost 5 bases to trimming and J lost 4 bases; unmatched junction nucleotides: 7. The germline V gene encodes CDR1 SQVTM and CDR2 ANQGSEA. Here the CDR3 DNA reads TGCAGCGTTCGACCGGGACTAGCGCCCACCGGGGAGCTGTTTTTT. Translation gives CSVRPGLAPTGELFF.

This chain links TRBV6-1 with TRBJ1-1, with D tentatively TRBD1 (6 bases). V lost 10 bases, J lost 4 bases, and 16 bases lay in between. The CDR3 loop spans 13 amino acids. CDR1 is MNHNS, CDR2 SASEGT, per germline. CDR3 nucleotide sequence: TGTGCCACTTCCCTTTTAGGGGGCACTGAAGCTTTCTTT. This gives the protein CATSLLGGTEAFF.

This clonotype occurred many times. The V gene is TRBV6-2 or TRBV6-3, the J gene TRBJ2-7, with D tentatively TRBD2 (5 bases). The CDR3 is made up of 13 amino acids. Germline CDR1 reads MNHEY; CDR2 reads SVGEGT. Trimming took 6 bases from V and 4 from J, leaving 13 bases between them. The CDR3 DNA reads TGTGCCAGCAGGATGACTACATCTTACGAGCAGTACTTC. Protein: CASRMTTSYEQYF.

This rearrangement joins TRBV29-1 to TRBJ2-1; TRBD1 might be the D (6 bases). Trimming left V 7 bases short and J 6 bases short, with 13 bases between. Germline V gives CDR1 SQVTM, CDR2 ANQGSEA. The CDR3 covers 12 residues. CDR3 protein: CSARGQINEQFF. The DNA for the CDR3 is TGCAGCGCCAGAGGACAGATCAATGAGCAGTTCTTC.

There are a few counts of this clonotype. The chain recombines TRBV20-1 with TRBJ2-7; maybe TRBD2 (6 bases). V gave up 6 bases and J gave up 4 bases, with 13 bases separating them. The germline V gene has CDR1 DFQATT and CDR2 SNEGSKA (reference sequence). CDR3 length equals 12 residues. For the CDR3, the DNA is TGCAGTGCGTGGGCCAGCGGGTACGAGCAGTACTTC. Its translation is CSAWASGYEQYF.

This clonotype was recorded many times. CDR3 protein: CASSNREGYGYTF. In nucleotides, the CDR3 is TGTGCCAGCAGTAACAGGGAGGGTTATGGCTACACCTTC. V usage is TRBV27 and J usage is TRBJ1-2; D is perhaps TRBD1 (6 bases). The CDR3 is 13 amino acids. Trimming left V 5 bases short and J 5 bases short, with 12 bases between. The germline V gene has CDR1 MNHEY and CDR2 SMNVEV (reference sequence).

This clonotype was observed at least ten times. The chain carries TRBV29-1 and TRBJ2-6, with D perhaps TRBD1 or TRBD2 (5 bases each). The CDR3 has 14 amino acids. With 2 bases removed from V and 4 bases from J, the gap between germline ends came to 9 bases. Germline V gene lookup returns CDR1 SQVTM and CDR2 ANQGSEA. DNA for the CDR3: TGCAGCGTTGAACCGGGACGCGGGGCCAACGTCCTGACTTTC. Translating it yields CSVEPGRGANVLTF.

On this clonotype: At one boundary the junction diverges from the germline segment, which might be a read error. The chain recombines TRBV4-3 with TRBJ1-5; D unresolved. This CDR3 has 13 amino acids. CDR1 is LGHNA and CDR2 is YSLEER in the germline V gene. CDR3 protein: CASSQDGGQPRHF. The CDR3 nucleotides are TGCGCCAGCAGCCAAGACGGCGGGCAGCCCCGGCATTTT.

This chain uses TRBV24-1 with TRBJ2-2; no reliable D call. V lost 6 bases to trimming and J lost 1 base, with 11 bases between them. The CDR3 length is 15 residues. Germline assignment: CDR1 KGHDR and CDR2 SFDVKD. CDR3 bases: TGTGCCACCAGTACCGTTAGGGAGAACACCGGGGAGCTGTTTTTT. Translated: CATSTVRENTGELFF.

This clonotype was counted between two and nine times. The chain links TRBV3-1 to TRBJ2-2, with D possibly TRBD1 on 5 matching bases. CDR3 length: 15 amino acids. V lost 6 bases and J lost 6, with 17 bases in between. Germline V CDR1 and CDR2: LGHDT, YNNKEL (reference sequence). The CDR3 spells CASRPAGKGSGELFF. CDR3 nucleotide sequence: TGTGCCAGCAGGCCAGCAGGGAAGGGATCCGGGGAGCTGTTTTTT.

This clonotype has ten or more counts. The J gene is TRBJ1-1, the V gene TRBV10-3, with D perhaps TRBD1 (5 bases). The CDR3 runs 13 residues. CDR1 is ENHRY and CDR2 is SYGVKD in the germline V gene. Trimming removed 11 bases at V and 3 bases at J, with 16 bases between. In nucleotides, the CDR3 is TGTGCCGCACGGGGGGATTCTGACACTGAAGCTTTCTTT. Translated, it gives CAARGDSDTEAFF.

Points on this clonotype: One end of the junction does not line up with germline, which may come from a read error. The chain couples TRBV7-7 to TRBJ2-1; D gene ambiguous. The V gene's germline CDR1 is SSHAT and CDR2 FNYEAQ (reference sequence). This CDR3 has 14 amino acids. This CDR3 reads CASSLGRDGDEQFF. The CDR3 DNA reads TGTGCTAGCAGCTTAGGAAGGGATGGGGATGAGCAGTTCTTC. The full variable domain, in which reference TRBV7-7 and TRBJ2-1 provide the parts outside the CDR3, is GAGVSQSPRYKVTKRGQDVTLRCDPISSHATLYWYQQALGQGPEFLTYFNYEAQPDKSGLPSDRFSAERPEGSISTLTIQRTEQRDSAMYRCASSLGRDGDEQFFGPGTRLTVL.

Only a few counts were recorded for this clonotype. The rearrangement uses TRBV4-1 and TRBJ2-2, with TRBD2 matching over 11 bases. The trim removed 3 bases at V and 2 bases at J, leaving 11 bases unmatched. The germline V gene has CDR1 MGHRA and CDR2 YSYEKL. This CDR3 is built from 19 residues. The DNA for the CDR3 is TGCGCCAGCAGCCAGGGTGCGGGACTAGCGGATATTAACACCGGGGAGCTGTTTTTT. Its protein is CASSQGAGLADINTGELFF.

This clonotype was seen a few times. The CDR3 region is CASSPTLLALRKETQYF. CDR3 nucleotide sequence: TGTGCCAGCAGCCCAACCCTCCTAGCGCTAAGAAAAGAGACCCAGTACTTC. The chain carries TRBV27 and TRBJ2-5; weak D call: TRBD2 (6 bases). This CDR3 region has 17 residues. Trimming took 6 bases from V and 3 from J, leaving 23 bases between them. Looked up from germline, CDR1 is MNHEY and CDR2 is SMNVEV (reference sequence).

This clonotype showed up just a few times. The chain recombines TRBV6-4 with TRBJ2-3, with 10 bases matching TRBD1. This CDR3 contains 14 residues. J was trimmed by 6 bases and V by 3 bases; bases with no gene match: 3. Germline CDR1 and CDR2: MRHNA and SNTAGT. The CDR3 nucleotides read TGTGCCAGCAGTGAAGGACAGGGGGGTGATACGCAGTATTTT. Translating gives CASSEGQGGDTQYF.

This clonotype was counted a few times. The V gene is TRBV7-9, the J gene TRBJ2-3; 7 bases agree with TRBD1. Trimming took 1 base from V and 2 from J; bases not matched to a gene: 9. CDR1 and CDR2 from the germline V gene are SEHNR and FQNEAQ (reference sequence). This CDR3 comprises 17 residues. The CDR3 region has the DNA TGTGCCAGCAGCTTAGGGGACAGTCTCGGTGCCACAGATACGCAGTATTTT. Translated: CASSLGDSLGATDTQYF.

Ten or more counts support this clonotype. The chain recombines TRBV7-9 with TRBJ2-7; D remains unclear. In germline, CDR1 is SEHNR, CDR2 FQNEAQ (reference sequence). The V gene lost 5 bases and the J gene lost 6 bases, with 14 bases spanning the gap. The CDR3 consists of 13 residues. CDR3 bases: TGTGCCAGCAGCCTCTTCCTGACACCCGAGCAGTACTTC. Its translation: CASSLFLTPEQYF.

This clonotype was observed many times. V usage is TRBV5-1 and J usage is TRBJ2-1; unclear D gene. The CDR3 covers 16 residues. Trimming stripped 4 bases from V and 0 bases from J, with 14 bases between. Germline CDR1 reads SGHRS; CDR2 reads YFSETQ. The CDR3 DNA reads TGCGCCAGCAGCGACAACGAAAAGAGCTCCTACAATGAGCAGTTCTTC. Protein sequence: CASSDNEKSSYNEQFF.